The T cell receptor (beta chain) described here comes from a study of shared clonotypes between healthy human individuals (TCRdb year 2020). Background for the entire study: A few men and a couple of women, aged 18 to 49 years, made up the cohort. For each donor, CD4 naive and CD4 memory were each given three plates, CD8 naive was given two plates, and CD8 memory was given one plate. To estimate repertoire size and how much clonotype sharing occurs between individuals, the study deeply sequenced the blood TCR repertoires of several healthy adults. Different laboratories and diverse techniques were used to prepare libraries and sequence TCR repertoires, to increase sequencing depth and limit assay-specific biases. Between about 0.94 and 10 billion PBMCs per donor were obtained by leukapheresis. Study-wide findings and limitations: Only blood was sampled, and tissue TCR repertoires likely differ from those in blood. Because the study included a small number of donors, the genetic and exposure-history diversity represented was limited. Sharing across a handful of donors was observed for approximately 5% of naive CD4, about 3.2% of naive CD8, 2% to 2.5% of memory CD4, and less than 0.45% of memory CD8 clonotypes. Incomplete sequencing was indicated by rarefaction of sorted-subset datasets, despite the large sequencing depth. Pairwise subsampling indicated that sequencing depth was expected to affect the degree of clonotype sharing among donors. Naive subsets generally had larger estimated clonotype richness than memory subsets did. Compared with non-shared clonotypes, clonotypes shared by all four sorted-subset donors had higher generation probabilities.

Using the deep immunoSEQ assay, TCR CDR3 regions were amplified from genomic DNA by multiplex PCR. Extracted genomic DNA from each cell subset was distributed evenly across all wells of several immunoSEQ 96-well plates, and each plate was treated as a replicate. For sorted subsets, approximately 200 ng of genomic DNA, equivalent to 25,000 to 30,000 T cell genomes, went into each replicate PCR. Purified libraries were quantified with a Qubit 3.0 fluorometer, sized on a Bioanalyzer 2100, and re-quantified with the KAPA Library Quantification kit. A separate single-read 150-cycle Illumina NextSeq 550 flow cell was used to sequence each immunoSEQ 96-well plate. As for the authors' bioinformatics: Because the immunoSEQ output included only junctional sequences and no quality scores, the filtering could not be the same as the filtering used for full-length reads. To assign V/J genes and CDR3, sequences were annotated against IMGT germline references using PyIR, a Python wrapper for IgBLAST v1.9. Any read was removed if the V/J assignment was weak (E-value above 1e-6), the CDR3 was missing, or the read contained stop codons, out-of-frame junctions, or ambiguous translated residues. V3J clonotypes were defined by identical inferred V gene, J gene, and CDR3 amino acid sequence. Percentage overlap between repertoires was calculated by dividing the number of shared unique clonotypes by the size of the smaller repertoire. Richness of each repertoire was evaluated using RTK rarefaction, the Chao1 estimator, and Recon v2.1 estimates of unobserved clonotypes. Generation probabilities for all TCRbeta clonotypes obtained by the gDNA method from a handful of donors were computed using OLGA. In its TCRdb copy, this immuneACCESS table keeps in-frame sequences only and misses some clones. Where compared with another copy, unresolved V genes explain less than half of these, and the others have no known cause. That table is the source of V, J and clone size, and D and trimming were worked out from the DNA. This sample gives 2,100,000 or so clones in total; approximately 95% of them show up just once. Around 0.13% of the sample is taken by the ten largest.

In the case of this clone: The antigen it recognizes is unknown. The sample holds no much larger clone one base away, and base qualities are not on file.

The donors were healthy, HIV-negative adults who had no recently reported acute infections or vaccinations. All donors were Caucasian adults living in Nashville, Tennessee, USA. Magnetic negative selection was used to enrich CD4+ T cells, after which naive cells were positively selected on CD45RA and the negative fraction became the memory subset. After blood collection by leukapheresis, PBMCs were isolated using Ficoll-Histopaque density gradient centrifugation and then cryopreserved in the vapor phase of liquid nitrogen. Analytical flow cytometry was used to check the purity and quantity of each magnetically sorted T cell population. Genomic DNA was isolated from each sorted fraction and quantified by UV absorbance on a Nanodrop 2000c. V loses 0 bases at its end and J loses 8 bases; junction bases beyond the gene matches: 5. Taken from the germline V gene (reference sequence), the CDR1 and CDR2 loops are WNHNN and SYGVQD. From its cysteine to its phenylalanine, the CDR3 spans 15 amino acids. The only DNA kept is the CDR3, 45 bases in frame from the first base.

Sequencing input: naive CD4+ T cells sorted from blood. The sample's cell subset or site label is to be understood as: CD45RA+ positively selected. Recombination connected TRBV10-1 to TRBJ1-2; 11 central nucleotides agree with TRBD1. The receptor's source is a man between 18 and 29 years old in good health. The DNA reads as follows: TGCGCCAGCAGTGAGTCCGGGACAGGGGGGCGCGGCTACACCTTC. Translated, this gives CASSESGTGGRGYTF.